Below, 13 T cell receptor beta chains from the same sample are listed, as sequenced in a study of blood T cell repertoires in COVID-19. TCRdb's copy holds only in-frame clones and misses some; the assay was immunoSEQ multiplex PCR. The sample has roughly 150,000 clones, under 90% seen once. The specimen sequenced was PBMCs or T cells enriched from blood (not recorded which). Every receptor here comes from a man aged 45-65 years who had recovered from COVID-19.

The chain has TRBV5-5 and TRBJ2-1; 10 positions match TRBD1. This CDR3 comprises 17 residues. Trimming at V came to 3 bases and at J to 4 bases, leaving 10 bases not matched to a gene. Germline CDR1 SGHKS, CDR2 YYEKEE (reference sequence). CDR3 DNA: TGTGCCAGCAGCTCCCAACCCGGGACAGGGGCTTACAATGAGCAGTTCTTC. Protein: CASSSQPGTGAYNEQFF.

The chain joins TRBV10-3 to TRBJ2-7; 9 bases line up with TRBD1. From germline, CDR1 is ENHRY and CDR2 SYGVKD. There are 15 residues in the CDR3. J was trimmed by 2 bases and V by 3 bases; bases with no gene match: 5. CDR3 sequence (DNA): TGTGCCATCAGTGATAAGGGACAGGGTACCTACGAGCAGTACTTC. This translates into CAISDKGQGTYEQYF.

The CDR3 protein is CAWSLGAWNTEAFF. For the CDR3, the DNA is TGTGCCTGGAGTCTGGGGGCTTGGAACACTGAAGCTTTCTTT. The rearrangement uses TRBV30 and TRBJ1-1; D might be TRBD1 (6 bases). Germline CDR1 GTSNPN, CDR2 SVGIG (reference sequence). Trimming took 2 bases from V and 1 from J, leaving 11 bases between them. The CDR3 extends over 14 amino acids.

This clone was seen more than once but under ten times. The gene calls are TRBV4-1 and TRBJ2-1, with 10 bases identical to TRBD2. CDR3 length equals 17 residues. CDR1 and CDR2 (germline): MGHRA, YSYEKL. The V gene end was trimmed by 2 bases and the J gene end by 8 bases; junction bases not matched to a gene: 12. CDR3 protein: CASSQPSAAGGLDEQFF. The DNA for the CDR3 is TGCGCCAGCAGCCAACCTTCGGCAGCGGGGGGGCTGGATGAGCAGTTCTTC.

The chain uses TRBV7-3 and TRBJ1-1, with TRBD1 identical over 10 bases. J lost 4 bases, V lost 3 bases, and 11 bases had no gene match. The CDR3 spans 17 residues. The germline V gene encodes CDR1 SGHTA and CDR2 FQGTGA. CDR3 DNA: TGTGCCAGCAGCTTCGGGACAGGGGTGGATTCAGGCACTGAAGCTTTCTTT. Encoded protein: CASSFGTGVDSGTEAFF.

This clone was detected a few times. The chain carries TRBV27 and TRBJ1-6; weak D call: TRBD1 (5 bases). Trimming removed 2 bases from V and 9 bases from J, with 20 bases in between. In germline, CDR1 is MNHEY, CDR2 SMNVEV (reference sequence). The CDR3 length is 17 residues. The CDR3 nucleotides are TGTGCCAGCAGTTTAAGGTCGGCGGGGGTGAGCACTTCACCCCTCCACTTT. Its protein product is CASSLRSAGVSTSPLHF.

Here the CDR3 reads CASSYGQGGNQPQHF. Here the CDR3 DNA reads TGCGCCAGCAGCTATGGACAGGGCGGCAATCAGCCCCAGCATTTT. The gene calls are TRBV5-1 and TRBJ1-5, with 8 bases lining up with TRBD1. Looked up from germline, CDR1 is SGHRS and CDR2 is YFSETQ. The CDR3 contains 15 residues. The junction had 4 bases not matched to a gene; V was cut back by 3 bases and J by 2 bases.

CDR3 nucleotide sequence: TGTGCCAGCAGCCAGGGACAGGGGGCTTATTCACCCCTCCACTTT. Translating it yields CASSQGQGAYSPLHF. The chain is built from TRBV3-1 (or the pseudogene TRBV3-2) and TRBJ1-6; 12 nucleotides line up with TRBD1. CDR3 length equals 15 residues. Trimming cost V 3 bases and J 8 bases; bases outside gene matches: 2. Germline V CDR1 and CDR2: LGHDT, YNNKEL (reference sequence).

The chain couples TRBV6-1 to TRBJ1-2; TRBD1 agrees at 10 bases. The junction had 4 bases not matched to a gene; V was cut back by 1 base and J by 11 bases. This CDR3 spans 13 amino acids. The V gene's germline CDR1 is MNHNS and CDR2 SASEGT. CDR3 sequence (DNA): TGTGCCAGCAGTGAAGTTTGGGACAGGGGTTACACCTTC. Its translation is CASSEVWDRGYTF.

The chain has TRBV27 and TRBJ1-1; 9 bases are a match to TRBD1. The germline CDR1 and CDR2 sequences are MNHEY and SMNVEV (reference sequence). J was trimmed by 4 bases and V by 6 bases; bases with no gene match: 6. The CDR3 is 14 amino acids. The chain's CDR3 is CASRRDRVTTEAFF. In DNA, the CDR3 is TGTGCCAGCAGACGGGACAGGGTTACCACTGAAGCTTTCTTT.

The CDR3, as DNA: TGTGCCAGCAACTTGGGACTAGCGGGCGAGCAGTACTTC. Translation: CASNLGLAGEQYF. The rearrangement joins TRBV7-8 to TRBJ2-7; 12 bases match TRBD2. J gave up 6 bases and V 7 bases, and 4 bases lay outside the gene matches. This CDR3 has 13 residues. Germline V gene data show CDR1 as SGHVS and CDR2 as FQNEAQ.

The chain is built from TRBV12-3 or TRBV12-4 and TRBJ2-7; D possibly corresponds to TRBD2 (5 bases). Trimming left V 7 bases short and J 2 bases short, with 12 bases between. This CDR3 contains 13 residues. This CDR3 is CASTYRAAYEQYF. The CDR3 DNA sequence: TGTGCCAGCACGTACAGAGCGGCCTACGAGCAGTACTTC.

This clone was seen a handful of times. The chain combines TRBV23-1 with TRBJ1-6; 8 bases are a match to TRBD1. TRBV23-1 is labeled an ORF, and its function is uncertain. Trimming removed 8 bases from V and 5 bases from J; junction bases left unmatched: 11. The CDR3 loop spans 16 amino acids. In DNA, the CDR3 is TGCGCCAGCGCGCAGGGCGGACAGGGTAATAATTCACCCCTCCACTTT. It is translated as CASAQGGQGNNSPLHF.